The entry below describes one TCR beta chain. TCRdb reprocessed the reads with MiXCR, giving one entry per CDR3 protein. Of approximately 90,000 distinct CDR3 sequences in the sample, about a third were seen once. These data belong to a study of type 1 regulatory T cells. Turning to the study itself: This in vitro CD4 product, T-allo10, is enriched for Tr1 cells and alloantigen-specific.

The source is a human donor in good health. The sequenced sample consisted of CD4+ T cells, either the whole sample or a sorted fraction (not recorded which).

CDR3: CSARKPYSNQPQHF. Here the CDR3 DNA reads TGCAGTGCTAGAAAGCCTTATAGCAATCAGCCCCAGCATTTT. The chain links TRBV20-1 to TRBJ1-5; D uncertain. The V gene's germline CDR1 is DFQATT and CDR2 SNEGSKA (reference sequence). V shed 2 bases and J shed 0 bases, with 8 bases lying between them. There are 14 residues in the CDR3.